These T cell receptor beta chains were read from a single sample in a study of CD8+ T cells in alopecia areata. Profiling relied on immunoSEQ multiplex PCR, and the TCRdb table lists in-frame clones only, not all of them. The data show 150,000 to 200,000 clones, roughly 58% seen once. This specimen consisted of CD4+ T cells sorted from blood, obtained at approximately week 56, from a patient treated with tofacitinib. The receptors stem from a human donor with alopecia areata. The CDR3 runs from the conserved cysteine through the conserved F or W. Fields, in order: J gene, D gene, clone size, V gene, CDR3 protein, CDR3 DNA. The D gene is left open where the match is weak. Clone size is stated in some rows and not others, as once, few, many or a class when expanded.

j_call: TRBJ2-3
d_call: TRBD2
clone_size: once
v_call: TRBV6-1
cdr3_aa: CASSASSGVSDTQYF
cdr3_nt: TGTGCCAGCAGTGCATCTAGCGGGGTTTCAGATACGCAGTATTTT

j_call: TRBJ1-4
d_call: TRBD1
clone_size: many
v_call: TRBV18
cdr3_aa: CASSPPNSQGAFATNEKLFF
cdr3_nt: TGTGCCAGCTCACCACCGAACTCACAGGGGGCTTTTGCAACTAATGAAAAACTGTTTTTT

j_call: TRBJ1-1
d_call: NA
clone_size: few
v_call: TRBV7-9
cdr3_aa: CASSLGQSMNTEAFF
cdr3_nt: TGTGCCAGCAGCTTAGGGCAGTCTATGAACACTGAAGCTTTCTTT

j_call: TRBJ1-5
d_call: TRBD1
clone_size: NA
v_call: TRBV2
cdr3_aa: CASKDRYNSNQPQHF
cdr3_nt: TGTGCCAGCAAGGACAGGTACAATAGCAATCAGCCCCAGCATTTT

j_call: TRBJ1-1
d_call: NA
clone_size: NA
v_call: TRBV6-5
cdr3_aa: CASREHPTPTEAFF
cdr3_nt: TGTGCCAGCAGAGAACACCCCACCCCCACTGAAGCTTTCTTT

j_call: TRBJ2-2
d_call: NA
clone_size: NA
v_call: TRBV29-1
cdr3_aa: CSGQGNTGELFF
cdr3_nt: TGCAGCGGGCAGGGGAACACCGGGGAGCTGTTTTTT

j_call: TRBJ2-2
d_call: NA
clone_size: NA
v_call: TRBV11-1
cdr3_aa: CASSYDTAGELFF
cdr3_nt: TGTGCCAGCAGCTACGACACTGCCGGGGAGCTGTTTTTT

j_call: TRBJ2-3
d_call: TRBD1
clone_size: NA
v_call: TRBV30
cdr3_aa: CTWTTGGDTQYF
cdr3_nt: TGTACCTGGACAACAGGGGGGGATACGCAGTATTTT

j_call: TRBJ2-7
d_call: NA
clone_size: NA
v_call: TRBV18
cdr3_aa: CASSPQAYEQYF
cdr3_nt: TGTGCCAGCTCACCACAAGCCTACGAGCAGTACTTC

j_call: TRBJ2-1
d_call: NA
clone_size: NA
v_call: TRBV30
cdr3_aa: CAWSVGGNIDEQFF
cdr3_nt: TGTGCCTGGAGTGTAGGGGGGAATATCGATGAGCAGTTCTTC

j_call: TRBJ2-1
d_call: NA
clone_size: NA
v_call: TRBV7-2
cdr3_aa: CASSLQGSTYNEQFF
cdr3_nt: TGTGCCAGCAGCTTACAGGGTAGCACCTACAATGAGCAGTTCTTC

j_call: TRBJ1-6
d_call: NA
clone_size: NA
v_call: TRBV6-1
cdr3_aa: CASSEAPTAASPLHF
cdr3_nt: TGTGCCAGCAGTGAAGCGCCTACGGCGGCCTCACCCCTCCACTTT

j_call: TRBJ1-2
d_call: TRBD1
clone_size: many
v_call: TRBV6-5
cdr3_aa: CASSFQGANYGYTF
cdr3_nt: TGTGCCAGCAGTTTTCAGGGGGCCAACTATGGCTACACCTTC

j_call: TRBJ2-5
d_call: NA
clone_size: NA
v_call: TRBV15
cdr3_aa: CATSRDIEETQYF
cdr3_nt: TGTGCCACCAGCAGAGATATAGAAGAGACCCAGTACTTC

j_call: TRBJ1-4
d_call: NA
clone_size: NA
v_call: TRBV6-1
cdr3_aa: CASSESRGFDEKLFF
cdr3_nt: TGTGCCAGCAGTGAATCTCGAGGGTTCGATGAAAAACTGTTTTTT

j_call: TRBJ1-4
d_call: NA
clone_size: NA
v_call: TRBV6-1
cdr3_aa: CASRKLGDEKLFF
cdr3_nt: TGTGCCAGCAGAAAACTGGGGGATGAAAAACTGTTTTTT

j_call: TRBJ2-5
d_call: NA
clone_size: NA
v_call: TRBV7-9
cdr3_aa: CASSKGETQYF
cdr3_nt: TGTGCCAGCAGCAAGGGGGAGACCCAGTACTTC

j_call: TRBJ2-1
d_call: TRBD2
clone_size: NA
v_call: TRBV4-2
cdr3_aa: CASSPSGGQPTFF
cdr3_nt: TGTGCCAGCAGCCCTAGCGGGGGCCAACCTACGTTCTTC

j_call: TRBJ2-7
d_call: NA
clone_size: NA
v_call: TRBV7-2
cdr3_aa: CASSHQGGAAGYEQYF
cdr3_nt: TGTGCCAGCAGCCACCAGGGTGGGGCGGCGGGTTACGAGCAGTACTTC

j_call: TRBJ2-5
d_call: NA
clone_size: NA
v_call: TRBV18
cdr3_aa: CASSPGQQETQYF
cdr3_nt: TGTGCCAGCTCACCAGGACAGCAAGAGACCCAGTACTTC

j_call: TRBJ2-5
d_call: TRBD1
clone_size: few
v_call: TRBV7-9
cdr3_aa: CASSPRTGVQETQYF
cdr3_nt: TGTGCCAGCAGCCCGAGGACAGGGGTGCAAGAGACCCAGTACTTC

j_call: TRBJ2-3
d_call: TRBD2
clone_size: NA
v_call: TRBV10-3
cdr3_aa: CAISLSGGTDTQYF
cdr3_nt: TGTGCCATCAGCCTTAGCGGGGGCACAGATACGCAGTATTTT

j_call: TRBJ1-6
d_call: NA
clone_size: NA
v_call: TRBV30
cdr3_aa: CAWSSRVEPLHF
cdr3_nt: TGTGCCTGGAGTAGCCGGGTCGAACCCCTCCACTTT

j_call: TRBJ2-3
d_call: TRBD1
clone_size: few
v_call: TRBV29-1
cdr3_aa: CSVDSGQGSRDTQYF
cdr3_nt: TGCAGCGTTGACTCGGGACAGGGGTCCCGAGATACGCAGTATTTT

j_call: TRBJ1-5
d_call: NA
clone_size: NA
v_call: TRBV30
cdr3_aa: CAWSVSVGPGQPQHF
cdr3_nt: TGTGCCTGGAGTGTTTCTGTGGGACCAGGTCAGCCCCAGCATTTT

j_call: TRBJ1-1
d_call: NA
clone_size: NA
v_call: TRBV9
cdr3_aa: CASSVEGTGEAFF
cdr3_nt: TGTGCCAGCAGCGTAGAGGGTACAGGGGAAGCTTTCTTT